The next 21 T cell receptor beta chains were all read from a single sample in a study of shared clonotypes between healthy human individuals. Assay: immunoSEQ multiplex PCR; the TCRdb copy retains only in-frame clones and omits some. The sample has millions of clones, around nine tenths seen once. The sample taken for sequencing was naive CD4+ T cells sorted from blood. The subset was: CD45RA+ positively selected. These receptors were taken from a man aged 18 to 30 in good health.

The chain uses TRBV14 and TRBJ2-1; 8 positions agree with TRBD1. The CDR3 is 15 residues long. The germline V gene encodes CDR1 SGHDN and CDR2 FVKESK. V dropped 4 bases and J dropped 7; count of bases not matched to a gene: 9. CDR3 in amino acids: CASSLRQGRGNEQFF. CDR3 nucleotide sequence: TGTGCCAGCAGCCTAAGACAGGGGCGCGGGAATGAGCAGTTCTTC.

In the case of this clone: Other DNA sequences from this sample encode an identical CDR3 as well. The chain is built from TRBV11-2 and TRBJ2-7; D remains unclear. V gave up 2 bases and J gave up 0 bases, with 2 bases separating them. The CDR3 sequence is 12 residues long. Germline CDR1 and CDR2: SGHAT and FQNNGV. This CDR3 reads CASSLNSYEQYF. CDR3 nucleotides: TGTGCCAGCAGCTTAAACTCCTACGAGCAGTACTTC.

The genes are TRBV25-1 and TRBJ2-5; 11 nucleotides match TRBD1. V trimming: 6 bases; J trimming: 5 bases; junction bases outside the gene matches: 5. Germline V gene lookup returns CDR1 MGHDK and CDR2 SYGVNS. The CDR3 sequence is 14 residues long. The CDR3 loop is CASRDRGLGETQYF. The CDR3 region has the DNA TGTGCCAGCAGGGACAGGGGGCTCGGGGAGACCCAGTACTTC.

This clone showed up just a few times. V is TRBV30 and J is TRBJ1-1; D remains unclear. The CDR3 has 13 amino acids. V was trimmed by 4 bases and J by 1 base, leaving 10 bases between them. Germline V gene data show CDR1 as GTSNPN and CDR2 as SVGIG (reference sequence). In nucleotides, the CDR3 is TGTGCCTGGAAGCAGGAGAAGAACACTGAAGCTTTCTTT. Translating it yields CAWKQEKNTEAFF.

This clone was found once. V is TRBV6-5 and J is TRBJ1-6; a weak D match, TRBD1 (5 bases). The V end lost 8 bases, the J end lost 4 bases, and 9 bases lay between the germline ends. The germline gives CDR1 MNHEY, CDR2 SVGAGI. The CDR3 has 13 residues. As DNA, the CDR3 is TGTGCCAGCGCCAGGGTGTATAATTCACCCCTCCACTTT. This gives the protein CASARVYNSPLHF.

The chain couples TRBV12-5 to TRBJ1-5, with a possible D match to TRBD1 (6 bases). Per germline, CDR1 LGHNT and CDR2 FRNRAP. The V gene lost 1 base and the J gene lost 7 bases, with 14 bases spanning the gap. The length of the CDR3 is 15 residues. CDR3 loop: CASGLGARGGQPQHF. The CDR3 DNA follows: TGTGCTAGTGGTTTGGGCGCCAGGGGTGGGCAGCCCCAGCATTTT.

The V gene is TRBV29-1, the J gene TRBJ1-1, with D perhaps TRBD1 (6 bases). CDR3 length: 12 amino acids. Trimming stripped 6 bases from V and 3 bases from J, with 11 bases between. CDR1 is SQVTM, CDR2 ANQGSEA, per germline. CDR3: CSVGGLDTEAFF. Here the CDR3 DNA reads TGCAGCGTAGGGGGGCTGGACACTGAAGCTTTCTTT.

The V gene is TRBV7-2, the J gene TRBJ1-2, with a weak D call TRBD1 (5 bases). V was clipped by 4 bases and J by 2 bases, with 11 bases between them. The CDR3 contains 14 residues. In germline, CDR1 is SGHTA, CDR2 FQGNSA. In DNA, the CDR3 is TGTGCCAGCAGCTCGGACGGGGCAAACTATGGCTACACCTTC. Its translation is CASSSDGANYGYTF.

This chain uses TRBV19 with TRBJ1-5; tentatively, D is TRBD1 (6 bases). The CDR3 is 13 residues long. V shed 8 bases and J shed 1 base, with 9 bases lying between them. The germline V gene has CDR1 LNHDA and CDR2 SQIVND (reference sequence). CDR3 coding DNA: TGTGCCAGTGGGGGGCTAAGCAATCAGCCCCAGCATTTT. It specifies CASGGLSNQPQHF. The full variable domain, completed using reference TRBV19 and TRBJ1-5, is DGGITQSPKYLFRKEGQNVTLSCEQNLNHDAMYWYRQDPGQGLRLIYYSQIVNDFQKGDIAEGYSVSREKKESFPLTVTSAQKNPTAFYLCASGGLSNQPQHFGDGTRLSIL.

This sequence joins TRBV5-1 and TRBJ1-1, with D uncertain. Germline lookup yields CDR1 SGHRS and CDR2 YFSETQ. Trimming removed 4 bases at V and 4 bases at J, with 8 bases between. There are 12 residues in the CDR3. CDR3 nucleotide sequence: TGCGCCAGCAGCGGGCCAGGCACTGAAGCTTTCTTT. This translates into CASSGPGTEAFF.

The genes are TRBV5-4 and TRBJ1-2; D ambiguous. The CDR3 has 13 amino acids. Germline CDR1 SGHNT, CDR2 YYREEE (reference sequence). With 1 base removed from V and 7 bases from J, the gap between germline ends came to 11 bases. CDR3 in DNA: TGTGCCAGCAGCTTGAGGAGGGATCTTGGCTACACCTTC. Amino acid sequence: CASSLRRDLGYTF.

A single count supports this clone. The rearrangement joins TRBV29-1 to TRBJ2-1, with TRBD2 matching 7 bases. V lost 6 bases to trimming and J lost 8 bases; unmatched junction nucleotides: 7. The CDR3 spans 12 residues. Germline CDR1 reads SQVTM; CDR2 reads ANQGSEA. The CDR3 bases are TGCAGCGTCAGACGGGACTATGATGAGCAGTTCTTC. Amino acids: CSVRRDYDEQFF.

V gene TRBV15 combines with J gene TRBJ1-5; TRBD1 matches at 7 bases. Germline values: CDR1 LNHNV, CDR2 YYDKDF (reference sequence). The CDR3 totals 14 residues. V lost 7 bases and J lost 4; bases outside the gene matches: 7. The CDR3: CATTLGTENQPQHF. CDR3 nucleotide sequence: TGTGCCACCACCCTAGGGACAGAAAATCAGCCCCAGCATTTT.

This sequence joins TRBV5-4 and TRBJ1-1; 7 positions agree with TRBD1. The V gene's germline CDR1 is SGHNT and CDR2 YYREEE (reference sequence). This CDR3 spans 15 amino acids. After removal of 4 bases from V and 3 bases from J, the junction contained 9 bases not matched to a gene. CDR3 bases: TGTGCCAGCAGCGTCACAGGGGTAGGGTACACTGAAGCTTTCTTT. Protein: CASSVTGVGYTEAFF.

The chain joins TRBV19 to TRBJ2-2; D is undetermined. Germline CDR1 LNHDA, CDR2 SQIVND (reference sequence). CDR3 size: 12 residues. With 4 bases removed from V and 7 bases from J, the gap between germline ends came to 7 bases. CDR3 protein: CASSTYGGELFF. CDR3 bases: TGTGCCAGTAGTACCTACGGCGGGGAGCTGTTTTTT. Full variable domain (missing parts from reference TRBV19 and TRBJ2-2): DGGITQSPKYLFRKEGQNVTLSCEQNLNHDAMYWYRQDPGQGLRLIYYSQIVNDFQKGDIAEGYSVSREKKESFPLTVTSAQKNPTAFYLCASSTYGGELFFGEGSRLTVL.

Details on this clone: The same CDR3 can be traced to other DNA sequences in this sample. The chain has TRBV6-1 and TRBJ1-5; unclear D gene. The germline V gene has CDR1 MNHNS and CDR2 SASEGT. This CDR3 comprises 12 residues. The V and J ends lost 8 bases and 4 bases respectively, with 9 bases between them. The CDR3 DNA sequence: TGTGCCAGCTCATCGGGTAATCAGCCCCAGCATTTT. Translated, it gives CASSSGNQPQHF.

The chain recombines TRBV5-4 with TRBJ2-2; D may be TRBD1 or TRBD2 (6 bases each). This CDR3 is 14 amino acids long. The V gene's germline CDR1 is SGHNT and CDR2 YYREEE (reference sequence). Trimming shortened V by 6 bases and J by 0 bases, and 9 bases separated the two germline ends. CDR3 region: CASIGGANTGELFF. CDR3 in DNA: TGTGCCAGCATCGGGGGCGCGAACACCGGGGAGCTGTTTTTT.

V usage is TRBV13 and J usage is TRBJ2-7; a possible D gene is TRBD2 (6 bases). Germline V gives CDR1 PRHDT, CDR2 FYEKMQ (reference sequence). This CDR3 has 16 amino acids. Between the trimmed V and J ends, which lost 2 bases and 3 bases, there was a span of 17 bases. Here the CDR3 DNA reads TGTGCCAGCAGCTTAAGCCGGGACTGGAAGGACTACGAGCAGTACTTC. This translates into CASSLSRDWKDYEQYF. The full variable domain, rest sourced from reference TRBV13 and TRBJ2-7, is AAGVIQSPRHLIKEKRETATLKCYPIPRHDTVYWYQQGPGQDPQFLISFYEKMQSDKGSIPDRFSAQQFSDYHSELNMSSLELGDSALYFCASSLSRDWKDYEQYFGPGTRLTVT.

CDR3 DNA: TGTGCCAGCAGCTTAGTCGGGGGGGCAACTAATGAAAAACTGTTTTTT. Its translation is CASSLVGGATNEKLFF. The gene calls are TRBV7-6 and TRBJ1-4; TRBD1 might be the D (5 bases). The germline CDR1 and CDR2 sequences are SGHVS and FNYEAQ. The CDR3 sequence is 16 residues long. V dropped 1 base and J dropped 0 bases, with 9 bases sitting between them. Together with reference TRBV7-6 and TRBJ1-4, the CDR3 gives the full variable domain: GAGVSQSPRYKVTKRGQDVALRCDPISGHVSLYWYRQALGQGPEFLTYFNYEAQQDKSGLPNDRFSAERPEGSISTLTIQRTEQRDSAMYRCASSLVGGATNEKLFFGSGTQLSVL.

The rearrangement links TRBV15 to TRBJ1-2; perhaps TRBD1 as D (6 bases). CDR1 LNHNV and CDR2 YYDKDF come from the germline V gene (reference sequence). Between the trimmed V and J ends, which lost 5 bases and 5 bases, there was a span of 18 bases. CDR3 length equals 15 residues. The CDR3 protein is CATSLGGQREYGYTF. The CDR3 coding sequence is TGTGCCACCAGCCTCGGCGGACAGAGAGAATATGGCTACACCTTC.

The chain carries TRBV7-9 and TRBJ2-5; D is unclear. Between the trimmed V and J ends, which lost 5 bases and 1 base, there was a span of 11 bases. The CDR3 has 14 residues. Germline V gene lookup returns CDR1 SEHNR and CDR2 FQNEAQ (reference sequence). As DNA, the CDR3 is TGTGCCAGCAGCCCGGTCAAGGTCCAAGAGACCCAGTACTTC. Translation gives CASSPVKVQETQYF.